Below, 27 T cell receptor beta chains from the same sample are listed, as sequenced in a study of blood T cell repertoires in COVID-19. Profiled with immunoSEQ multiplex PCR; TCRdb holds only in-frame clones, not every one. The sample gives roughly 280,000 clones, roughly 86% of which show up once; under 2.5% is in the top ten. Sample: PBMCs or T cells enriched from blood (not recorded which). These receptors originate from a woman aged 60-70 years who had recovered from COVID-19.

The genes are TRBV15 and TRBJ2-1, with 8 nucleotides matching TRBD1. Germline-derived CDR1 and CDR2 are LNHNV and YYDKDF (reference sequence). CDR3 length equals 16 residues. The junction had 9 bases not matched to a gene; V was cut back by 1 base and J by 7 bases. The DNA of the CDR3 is TGTGCCACCAGCAGAGGAAGGGCAGGGGGCTTGAATGAGCAGTTCTTC. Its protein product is CATSRGRAGGLNEQFF.

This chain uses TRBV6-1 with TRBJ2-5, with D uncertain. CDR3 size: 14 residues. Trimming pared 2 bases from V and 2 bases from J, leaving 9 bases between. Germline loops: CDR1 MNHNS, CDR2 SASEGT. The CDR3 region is CASSEPGRQETQYF. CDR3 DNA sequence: TGTGCCAGCAGTGAACCTGGCAGACAAGAGACCCAGTACTTC.

The CDR3 DNA reads as TGTGCCAGCAGTTTACTCCTAAGCTCCTACAATGAGCAGTTCTTC. It translates to CASSLLLSSYNEQFF. V usage is TRBV28 and J usage is TRBJ2-1; no firm D call. The CDR3 is made up of 15 amino acids. The V and J ends lost 2 bases and 0 bases respectively, with 8 bases between them. CDR1 and CDR2 (germline): MDHEN, SYDVKM.

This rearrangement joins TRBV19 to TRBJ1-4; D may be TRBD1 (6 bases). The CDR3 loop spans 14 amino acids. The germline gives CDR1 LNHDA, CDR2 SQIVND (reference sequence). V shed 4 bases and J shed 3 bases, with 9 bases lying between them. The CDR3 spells CASSNAGANEKLFF. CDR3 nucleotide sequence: TGTGCCAGTAGTAACGCAGGGGCTAATGAAAAACTGTTTTTT. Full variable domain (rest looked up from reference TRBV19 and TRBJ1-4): DGGITQSPKYLFRKEGQNVTLSCEQNLNHDAMYWYRQDPGQGLRLIYYSQIVNDFQKGDIAEGYSVSREKKESFPLTVTSAQKNPTAFYLCASSNAGANEKLFFGSGTQLSVL.

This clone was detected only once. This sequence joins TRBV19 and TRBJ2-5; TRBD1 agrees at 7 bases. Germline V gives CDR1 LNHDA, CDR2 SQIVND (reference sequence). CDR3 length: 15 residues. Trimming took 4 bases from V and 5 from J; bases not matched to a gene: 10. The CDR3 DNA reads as TGTGCCAGTAGTAAAAGACAGGGAGTTCGGGAGACCCAGTACTTC. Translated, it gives CASSKRQGVRETQYF.

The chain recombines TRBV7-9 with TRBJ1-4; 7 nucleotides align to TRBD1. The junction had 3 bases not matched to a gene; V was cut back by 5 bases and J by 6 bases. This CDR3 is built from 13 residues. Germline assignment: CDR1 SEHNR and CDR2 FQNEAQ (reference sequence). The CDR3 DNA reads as TGTGCCAGCAGCAGGGACAGTTATGAAAAACTGTTTTTT. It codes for CASSRDSYEKLFF. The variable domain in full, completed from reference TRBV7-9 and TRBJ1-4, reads DTGVSQNPRHKITKRGQNVTFRCDPISEHNRLYWYRQTLGQGPEFLTYFQNEAQLEKSRLLSDRFSAERPKGSFSTLEIQRTEQGDSAMYLCASSRDSYEKLFFGSGTQLSVL.

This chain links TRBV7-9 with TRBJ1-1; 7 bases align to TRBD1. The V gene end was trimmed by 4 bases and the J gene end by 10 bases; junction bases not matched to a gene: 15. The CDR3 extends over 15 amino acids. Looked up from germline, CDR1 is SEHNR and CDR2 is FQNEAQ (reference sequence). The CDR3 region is CASSSLTGRRRRAFF. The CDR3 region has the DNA TGTGCCAGCAGCTCACTGACAGGGAGAAGGCGGAGAGCTTTCTTT.

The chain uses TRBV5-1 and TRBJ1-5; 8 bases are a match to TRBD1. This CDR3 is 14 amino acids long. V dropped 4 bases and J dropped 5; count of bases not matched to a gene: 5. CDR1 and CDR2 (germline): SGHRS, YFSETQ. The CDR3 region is CASSLTGAHQPQHF. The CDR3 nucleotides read TGCGCCAGCAGCCTGACAGGGGCCCATCAGCCCCAGCATTTT.

The CDR3 nucleotides read TGCGCCAGCAGCTTGGCCTCCCTCGGGGAGCCCCAGCATTTT. Translated: CASSLASLGEPQHF. This chain links TRBV5-1 with TRBJ1-5; D call uncertain. V dropped 0 bases and J dropped 8 bases, with 12 bases sitting between them. The CDR3 runs to 14 residues. Germline CDR1 and CDR2: SGHRS and YFSETQ.

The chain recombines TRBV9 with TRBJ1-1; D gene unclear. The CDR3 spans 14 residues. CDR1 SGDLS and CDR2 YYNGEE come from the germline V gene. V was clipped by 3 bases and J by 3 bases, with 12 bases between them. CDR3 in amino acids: CASSDYGVDTEAFF. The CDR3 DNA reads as TGTGCCAGCAGCGACTACGGAGTGGACACTGAAGCTTTCTTT.

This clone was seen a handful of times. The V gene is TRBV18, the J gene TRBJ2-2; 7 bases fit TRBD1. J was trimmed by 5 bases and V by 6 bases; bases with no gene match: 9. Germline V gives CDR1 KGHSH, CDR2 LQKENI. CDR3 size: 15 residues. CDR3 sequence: CASSPGTDKTGELFF. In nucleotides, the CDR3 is TGTGCCAGCTCTCCCGGGACAGATAAAACCGGGGAGCTGTTTTTT.

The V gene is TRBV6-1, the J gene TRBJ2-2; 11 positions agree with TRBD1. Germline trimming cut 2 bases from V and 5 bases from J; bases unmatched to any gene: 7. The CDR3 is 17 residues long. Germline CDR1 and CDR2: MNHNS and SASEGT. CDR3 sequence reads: CASSELGTGGTTGELFF. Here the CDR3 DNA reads TGTGCCAGCAGTGAATTAGGGACAGGGGGTACGACCGGGGAGCTGTTTTTT.

The DNA for the CDR3 is TGTGCCTTCGCGGGACTCGCTGACAATGAGCAGTTCTTC. It encodes CAFAGLADNEQFF. The chain links TRBV30 to TRBJ2-1; possible D gene TRBD2, 6 bases. The CDR3 runs 13 residues. CDR1 is GTSNPN and CDR2 is SVGIG in the germline V gene (reference sequence). The V and J ends lost 7 bases and 5 bases respectively, with 15 bases between them.

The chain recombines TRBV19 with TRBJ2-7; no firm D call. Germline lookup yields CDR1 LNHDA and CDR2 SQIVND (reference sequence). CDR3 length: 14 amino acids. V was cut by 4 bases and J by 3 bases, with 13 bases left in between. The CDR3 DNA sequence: TGTGCCAGTAGTAGCGGTCAGAACCTCTACGAGCAGTACTTC. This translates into CASSSGQNLYEQYF.

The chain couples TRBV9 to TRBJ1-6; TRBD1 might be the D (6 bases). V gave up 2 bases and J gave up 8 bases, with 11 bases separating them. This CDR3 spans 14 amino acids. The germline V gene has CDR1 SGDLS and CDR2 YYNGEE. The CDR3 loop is CASSVGQFDSPLHF. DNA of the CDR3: TGTGCCAGCAGCGTCGGACAGTTCGATTCACCCCTCCACTTT.

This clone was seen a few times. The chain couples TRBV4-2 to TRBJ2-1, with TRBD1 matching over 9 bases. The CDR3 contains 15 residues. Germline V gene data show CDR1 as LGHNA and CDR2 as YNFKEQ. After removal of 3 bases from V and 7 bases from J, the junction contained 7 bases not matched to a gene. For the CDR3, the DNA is TGTGCCAGCAGCCAGTCTCCGGGACAGGGAAATGAGCAGTTCTTC. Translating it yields CASSQSPGQGNEQFF.

This chain's CDR3 is CASSHWAYSYEQYF. The CDR3 bases are TGTGCCAGCAGCCACTGGGCATATTCCTACGAGCAGTACTTC. The chain joins TRBV7-4 to TRBJ2-7; D remains unclear. CDR1 and CDR2 from the germline V gene are SGHVT and SQSDAQ. This CDR3 is 14 amino acids long. V lost 5 bases to trimming and J lost 1 base, with 12 bases between them.

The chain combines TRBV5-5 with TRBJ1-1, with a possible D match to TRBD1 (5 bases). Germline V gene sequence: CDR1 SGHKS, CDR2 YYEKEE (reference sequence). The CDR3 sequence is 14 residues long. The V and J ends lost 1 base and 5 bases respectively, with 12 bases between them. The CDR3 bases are TGTGCCAGCAGCTTGTCAGGGTCTGGGACTGAAGCTTTCTTT. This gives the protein CASSLSGSGTEAFF.

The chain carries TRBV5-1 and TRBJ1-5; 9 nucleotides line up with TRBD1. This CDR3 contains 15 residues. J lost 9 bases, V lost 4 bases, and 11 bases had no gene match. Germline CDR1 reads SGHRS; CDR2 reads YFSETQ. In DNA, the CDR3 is TGCGCCAGCAGCAGGGGGACAGGGCCGAGGTGGCCCCAGCATTTT. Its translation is CASSRGTGPRWPQHF.

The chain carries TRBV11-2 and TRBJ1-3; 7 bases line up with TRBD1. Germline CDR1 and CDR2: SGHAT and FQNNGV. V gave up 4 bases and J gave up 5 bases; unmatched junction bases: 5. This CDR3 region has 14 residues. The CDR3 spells CASSSSQGRNTIYF. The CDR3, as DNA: TGTGCCAGCAGCTCCTCACAGGGGCGAAACACCATATATTTT.

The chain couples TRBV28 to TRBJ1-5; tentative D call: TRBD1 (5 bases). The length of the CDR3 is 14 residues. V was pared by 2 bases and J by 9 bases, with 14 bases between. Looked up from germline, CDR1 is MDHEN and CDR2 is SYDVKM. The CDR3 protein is CASSLRQPRWPQHF. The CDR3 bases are TGTGCCAGCAGTTTACGACAGCCTCGTTGGCCCCAGCATTTT.

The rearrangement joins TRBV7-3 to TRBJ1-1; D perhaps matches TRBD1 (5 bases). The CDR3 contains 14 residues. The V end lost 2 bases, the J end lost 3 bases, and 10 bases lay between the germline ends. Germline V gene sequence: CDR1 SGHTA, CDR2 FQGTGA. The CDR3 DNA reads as TGTGCCAGCAGCTTACAGGGTGGAGACACTGAAGCTTTCTTT. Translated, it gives CASSLQGGDTEAFF.

The CDR3 sequence is CASSDRQGTGGELFF. The CDR3 nucleotides read TGCGCCAGCAGCGACCGACAGGGAACGGGCGGGGAGCTGTTTTTT. The chain is built from TRBV5-1 and TRBJ2-2; 7 nucleotides line up with TRBD1. J gave up 7 bases and V 4 bases, and 10 bases lay outside the gene matches. The CDR3 extends over 15 amino acids. Germline CDR1 reads SGHRS; CDR2 reads YFSETQ.

CDR3 bases: TGTGCCAGCAGCTCAGAGACAGTCGTTGGTGAAAAACTGTTTTTT. As protein: CASSSETVVGEKLFF. The V call is TRBV6-5, the J call TRBJ1-4; a possible D gene is TRBD1 (5 bases). In germline, CDR1 is MNHEY, CDR2 SVGAGI. The CDR3 is 15 amino acids. The V gene lost 6 bases and the J gene lost 7 bases, with 18 bases spanning the gap.

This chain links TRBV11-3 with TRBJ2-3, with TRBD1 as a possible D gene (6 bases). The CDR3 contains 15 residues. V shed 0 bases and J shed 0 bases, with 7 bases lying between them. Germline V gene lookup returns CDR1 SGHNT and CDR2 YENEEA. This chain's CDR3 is CASSLDGQSTDTQYF. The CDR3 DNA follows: TGTGCCAGCAGCTTAGATGGACAGAGCACAGATACGCAGTATTTT.

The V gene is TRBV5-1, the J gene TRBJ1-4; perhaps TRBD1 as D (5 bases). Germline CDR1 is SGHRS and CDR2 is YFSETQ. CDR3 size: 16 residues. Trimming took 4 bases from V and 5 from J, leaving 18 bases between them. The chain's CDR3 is CASSPPHAGPNEKLFF. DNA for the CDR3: TGCGCCAGCAGCCCACCACACGCGGGGCCCAATGAAAAACTGTTTTTT.

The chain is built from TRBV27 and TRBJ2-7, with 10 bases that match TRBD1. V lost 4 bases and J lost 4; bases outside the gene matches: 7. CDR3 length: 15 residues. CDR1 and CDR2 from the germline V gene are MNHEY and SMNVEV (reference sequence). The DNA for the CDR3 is TGTGCCAGCAGTTCCCCTTGGGACAGGGGTTACGAGCAGTACTTC. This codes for CASSSPWDRGYEQYF.